This paragraph reports one T cell receptor beta chain. The sample is drawn from a study of long-term antiretroviral therapy in people with HIV. V trimming: 1 base; J trimming: 3 bases; junction bases outside the gene matches: 8. The CDR3 runs to 17 residues. CDR1 SNHLY and CDR2 FYNNEI come from the germline V gene. Each contributor possessed a minimum of one pre-ART and a minimum of two post-ART PBMC samples. They ran version v3.0 of the immunoSEQ assay at survey level. Method: immunoSEQ multiplex PCR; TCRdb's copy keeps in-frame clones and lacks some. Of some 24,000 clones in the sample, 81% were seen once.

Sequenced material: unsorted PBMCs, taken at the start of antiretroviral therapy, before treatment. J is TRBJ2-3 and V is TRBV2, with 9 bases that match TRBD2. This TCR was sampled from a woman aged 18 to 35 with HIV. The CDR3 nucleotides are TGTGCCAGCAGTGAAGGTCCTATGGCGGGGGGGACAGATACGCAGTATTTT. It yields the protein CASSEGPMAGGTDTQYF.